What follows describes a single T cell receptor (beta chain). TCRdb analysed the 5' RACE reads with MiXCR anew, one entry per CDR3 protein. The table includes 250,000 to 300,000 distinct CDR3 sequences, roughly 16% detected once. The data stem from a study of T-cell memory formation after mild COVID-19. The CDR3 has 13 residues. The germline V gene has CDR1 MNHNS and CDR2 SASEGT. Trimming shortened V by 6 bases and J by 6 bases, and 15 bases separated the two germline ends. The chain has TRBV6-1 and TRBJ2-7; no reliable D call. The source material was PBMCs or a T cell subset sorted from them (not recorded which). The clonotype originates from a man aged 18 to 30 who had mild COVID-19 (a few samples of this study predate the infection). Cell type and time point are not known. CDR3 residues: CASRSSRFGEQYV. DNA for the CDR3: TGTGCCAGCAGAAGCAGTAGGTTCGGCGAGCAGTACGTC.